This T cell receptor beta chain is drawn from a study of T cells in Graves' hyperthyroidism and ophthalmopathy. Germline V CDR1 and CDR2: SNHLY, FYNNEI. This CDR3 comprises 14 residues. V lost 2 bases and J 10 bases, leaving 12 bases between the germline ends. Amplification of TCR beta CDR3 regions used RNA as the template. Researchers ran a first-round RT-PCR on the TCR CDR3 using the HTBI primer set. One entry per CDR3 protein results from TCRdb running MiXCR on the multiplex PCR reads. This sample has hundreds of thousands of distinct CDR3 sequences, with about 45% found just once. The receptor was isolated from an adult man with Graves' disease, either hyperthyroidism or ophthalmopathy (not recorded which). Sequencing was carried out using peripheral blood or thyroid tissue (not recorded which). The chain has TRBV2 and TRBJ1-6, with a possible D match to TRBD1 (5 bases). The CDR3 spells CASSERGGSSPLHF. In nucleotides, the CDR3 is TGTGCCAGCAGTGAACGCGGGGGTAGCTCACCCCTCCACTTT.